These 19 T cell receptor beta chains were all obtained from the same sample, sequenced in a study of blood T cell repertoires in COVID-19. Using immunoSEQ multiplex PCR, the repertoire was profiled, and TCRdb retains in-frame clones only, with some absent. This sample carries approximately 200,000 clones, 70% to 90% of them seen once, and the ten largest clones take 1.1%. The sequenced sample was peripheral blood. The receptors derive from a man aged 30-40 years with acute or convalescent COVID-19.

This clone was detected only once. The chain carries TRBV6-1 and TRBJ1-5; maybe TRBD1 (5 bases). CDR1 MNHNS and CDR2 SASEGT come from the germline V gene. Deletions cut 2 bases from V and 2 bases from J, with 13 bases between. The CDR3 loop spans 16 amino acids. CDR3 sequence (DNA): TGTGCCAGCAGTGAAAGGGGCCACATGGGCAATCAGCCCCAGCATTTT. It codes for CASSERGHMGNQPQHF.

The rearrangement joins TRBV28 to TRBJ1-5, with TRBD1 matching over 9 bases. CDR1 MDHEN and CDR2 SYDVKM come from the germline V gene. This CDR3 is 15 amino acids long. With 4 bases clipped from V and 4 bases from J, the junction kept 5 bases outside the gene matches. The CDR3 nucleotides read TGTGCCAGCAGTTCCCCCGACAGGGGGAATCAGCCCCAGCATTTT. This codes for CASSSPDRGNQPQHF.

This clone was counted a single time. The chain combines TRBV5-4 with TRBJ2-1; TRBD1 matches 7 bases. The trim removed 0 bases at V and 4 bases at J, leaving 4 bases unmatched. The germline gives CDR1 SGHNT, CDR2 YYREEE (reference sequence). CDR3 length: 15 amino acids. The DNA of the CDR3 is TGTGCCAGCAGCTTGGAACAGGGGCGATACAATGAGCAGTTCTTC. Protein: CASSLEQGRYNEQFF.

This rearrangement joins TRBV5-6 to TRBJ1-2, with TRBD1 matching over 7 bases. V gave up 5 bases and J gave up 2 bases; unmatched junction bases: 6. Germline V CDR1 and CDR2: SGHDT, YYEEEE. This CDR3 is built from 14 residues. DNA for the CDR3: TGTGCCAGCAGTCAGGGCAGGGGGAACTATGGCTACACCTTC. Its translation: CASSQGRGNYGYTF.

The chain carries TRBV6-5 and TRBJ2-7; 7 bases align to TRBD1. J gave up 2 bases and V 5 bases, and 3 bases lay outside the gene matches. The CDR3 extends over 13 amino acids. Germline CDR1 reads MNHEY; CDR2 reads SVGAGI. The CDR3 DNA reads TGTGCCAGCAGTCGGGGACAGACCTACGAGCAGTACTTC. This gives the protein CASSRGQTYEQYF.

The chain has TRBV5-4 and TRBJ2-1; TRBD2 matches at 7 bases. Germline trimming cut 0 bases from V and 2 bases from J; bases unmatched to any gene: 8. In germline, CDR1 is SGHNT, CDR2 YYREEE (reference sequence). The CDR3 totals 17 residues. CDR3 protein: CASSLGPPGGAYNEQFF. CDR3 nucleotides: TGTGCCAGCAGCTTGGGGCCCCCGGGGGGTGCCTACAATGAGCAGTTCTTC.

This clone was seen once. The chain recombines TRBV9 with TRBJ1-5, with D possibly TRBD1 on 5 matching bases. V shed 7 bases and J shed 4 bases, with 12 bases lying between them. CDR3 length equals 13 residues. Per the germline V gene, CDR1 is SGDLS and CDR2 is YYNGEE. CDR3 sequence: CASSSRENQPQHF. Here the CDR3 DNA reads TGTGCCAGCTCCTCCAGGGAAAATCAGCCCCAGCATTTT.

CDR3 sequence reads: CASSSRWTGEYEQYF. As DNA, the CDR3 is TGTGCCAGCAGCTCGAGATGGACAGGAGAGTACGAGCAGTACTTC. This chain links TRBV5-5 with TRBJ2-7; 7 bases agree with TRBD1. The CDR3 runs to 15 residues. Germline loops: CDR1 SGHKS, CDR2 YYEKEE (reference sequence). V gave up 3 bases and J gave up 4 bases; unmatched junction bases: 10.

With respect to this clone: Other nucleotide sequences from this sample produce the same CDR3. J is TRBJ2-1 and V is TRBV9, with D possibly matching TRBD2 (6 bases). The CDR3 contains 15 residues. The germline V and J ends were trimmed by 0 bases and 2 bases, with 9 bases remaining between them. Germline V lookup: CDR1 SGDLS, CDR2 YYNGEE. The CDR3 here is CASSVATGAYNEQFF. In DNA form, the CDR3 reads TGTGCCAGCAGCGTAGCTACGGGGGCCTACAATGAGCAGTTCTTC.

This rearrangement joins TRBV28 to TRBJ2-7; D is possibly TRBD1 (6 bases). V was pared by 3 bases and J by 4 bases, with 13 bases between. CDR1 and CDR2 from the germline V gene are MDHEN and SYDVKM. CDR3 length equals 14 residues. This chain's CDR3 is CASSLLRGGYEQYF. The DNA for the CDR3 is TGTGCCAGCAGTTTGCTCCGAGGGGGTTACGAGCAGTACTTC.

The J gene is TRBJ1-1, the V gene TRBV12-5; D is undetermined. Germline CDR1 is LGHNT and CDR2 is FRNRAP. Trimming took 3 bases from V and 1 from J, leaving 9 bases between them. The CDR3 is made up of 14 amino acids. CDR3 nucleotides: TGTGCTAGTGGTTTAGGAGCTGGGAACACTGAAGCTTTCTTT. Translation gives CASGLGAGNTEAFF.

This clone was counted once. This chain joins TRBV27 and TRBJ2-7; TRBD1 aligns across 9 bases. The CDR3 extends over 14 amino acids. Germline CDR1 reads MNHEY; CDR2 reads SMNVEV (reference sequence). The J segment lost 2 bases and the V segment lost 9 bases, leaving 8 bases of the junction unmatched. The DNA of the CDR3 is TGTGCCAGAAATCGGGACAGGGTGACCTACGAGCAGTACTTC. This codes for CARNRDRVTYEQYF.

This clone appeared a few times. The rearrangement joins TRBV28 to TRBJ1-1, with D perhaps TRBD1 (6 bases). V lost 5 bases and J 0 bases, leaving 13 bases between the germline ends. The germline V gene encodes CDR1 MDHEN and CDR2 SYDVKM. The CDR3 covers 15 residues. The CDR3 nucleotides read TGTGCCAGCAGTCAAAAGACAGGAATGAACACTGAAGCTTTCTTT. Translating it yields CASSQKTGMNTEAFF.

The chain is built from TRBV28 and TRBJ2-1; unclear D gene. The CDR3 consists of 12 residues. Trimming pared 1 base from V and 10 bases from J, leaving 8 bases between. Germline V gene data show CDR1 as MDHEN and CDR2 as SYDVKM. This CDR3 reads CASSLSSREQFF. For the CDR3, the DNA is TGTGCCAGCAGTTTATCCTCCCGGGAGCAGTTCTTC.

This clone was detected only once. This rearrangement joins TRBV12-3 or TRBV12-4 to TRBJ1-5, with 12 bases fitting TRBD1. The CDR3 has 13 amino acids. Trimming cost V 10 bases and J 7 bases; bases outside gene matches: 5. CDR3 sequence (DNA): TGTGCCACCGCCGGGACAGGGGGCCAGCCCCAGCATTTT. Translation: CATAGTGGQPQHF.

The chain couples TRBV5-1 to TRBJ2-7, with 7 bases identical to TRBD1. With 7 bases clipped from V and 2 bases from J, the junction kept 9 bases outside the gene matches. Germline V CDR1 and CDR2: SGHRS, YFSETQ. The CDR3 loop spans 14 amino acids. CDR3 nucleotides: TGCGCCAGCCAAAGGGGGCAGGAGGCCTACGAGCAGTACTTC. It yields the protein CASQRGQEAYEQYF.

The V and J genes are TRBV11-2 and TRBJ2-5, with 13 positions matching TRBD2. There are 16 residues in the CDR3. The V and J ends lost 2 bases and 6 bases, in that order; junction bases with no gene match: 6. Germline V lookup: CDR1 SGHAT, CDR2 FQNNGV. The CDR3 loop is CASSLKGLAGKQTQYF. The CDR3 DNA is TGTGCCAGCAGCTTAAAGGGACTAGCGGGGAAACAGACCCAGTACTTC.

V and J are TRBV6-5 and TRBJ2-3; D might be TRBD2 (6 bases). V dropped 4 bases and J dropped 0 bases, with 14 bases sitting between them. This CDR3 has 16 amino acids. The germline V gene has CDR1 MNHEY and CDR2 SVGAGI. The CDR3 region is CASSSPRDPSTDTQYF. Written as DNA, the CDR3 is TGTGCCAGCAGTTCTCCGCGGGACCCTAGCACAGATACGCAGTATTTT.

This chain uses TRBV24-1 with TRBJ1-4; D is possibly TRBD1 (5 bases). V lost 4 bases, J lost 14 bases, and 16 bases lay in between. This CDR3 is built from 13 residues. Germline loops: CDR1 KGHDR, CDR2 SFDVKD. This CDR3 is CATSDPVRERLFF. The DNA for the CDR3 is TGTGCCACCAGTGACCCTGTCAGGGAACGGCTGTTTTTT.